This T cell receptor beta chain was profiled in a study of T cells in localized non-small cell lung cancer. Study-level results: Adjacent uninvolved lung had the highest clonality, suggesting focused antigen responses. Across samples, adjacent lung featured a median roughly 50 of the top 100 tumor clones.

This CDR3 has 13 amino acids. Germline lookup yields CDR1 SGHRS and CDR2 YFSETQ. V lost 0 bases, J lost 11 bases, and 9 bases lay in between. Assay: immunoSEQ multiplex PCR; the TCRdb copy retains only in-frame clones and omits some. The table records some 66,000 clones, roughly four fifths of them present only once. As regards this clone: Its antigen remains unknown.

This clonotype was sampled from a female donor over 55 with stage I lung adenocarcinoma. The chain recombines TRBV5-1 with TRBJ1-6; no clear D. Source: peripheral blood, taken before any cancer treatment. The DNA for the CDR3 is TGCGCCAGCAGCTTGGATAGGGAAACACCCCTCCACTTT. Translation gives CASSLDRETPLHF.